This TCR beta chain was captured in a study of shared clonotypes between healthy human individuals. General study findings and limits: In this cohort, only blood was sampled, and tissue repertoires likely differ.

The donors, all of them Caucasian adults, lived in Nashville, Tennessee. The CDR3 covers 17 residues. V was pared by 5 bases and J by 0 bases, with 14 bases between. Germline loops: CDR1 LNHDA, CDR2 SQIVND (reference sequence). Every subset's genomic DNA went evenly onto several immunoSEQ plates. Unsorted PBMC DNA sequencing spanned ten immunoSEQ deep assay plates. Generated by immunoSEQ multiplex PCR, the TCRdb table keeps only in-frame clones and is missing some. The sample holds about 480,000 clones; around 74% are singletons and the top ten take around 13%. This clone has a handful of counts. The antigen remains unidentified.

The clonotype originates from a woman aged 40 to 55 in good health. Some clones in this sample may be carry-over from other donors' samples. The gene calls are TRBV19 and TRBJ2-6; D is unresolved. Sequenced sample: PBMCs. This CDR3 is CASSPSAAYSGANVLTF. CDR3 nucleotides: TGTGCCAGTAGTCCCTCGGCAGCTTACTCTGGGGCCAACGTCCTGACTTTC.